The entry that follows covers one T cell receptor beta chain sequence. The antigen remains undetermined. This specimen comes from a study of early T cells in non-severe SARS-CoV-2 infection. Findings of the study overall: VDJdb matches were skewed toward anti-spike CD8 T cell responses.

TCRdb passed the 5' RACE reads through MiXCR, listing each CDR3 protein once. Of roughly 46,000 distinct CDR3 sequences in the sample, roughly 10% were seen once. The receptor was isolated from an adult who was a healthcare worker with PCR-confirmed SARS-CoV-2 infection or an uninfected control (not recorded which). The material was whole blood, obtained at baseline.

Here the CDR3 DNA reads TGCAGTGCCCCGGGGACAGGGGGAACCTACGAGCAGTACTTC. It translates to CSAPGTGGTYEQYF. J is TRBJ2-7 and V is TRBV20-1, with 11 bases matching TRBD1. V was clipped by 6 bases and J by 2 bases; unmatched bases: 6. CDR1 DFQATT and CDR2 SNEGSKA come from the germline V gene (reference sequence). CDR3 length: 14 residues.